One and the same sample provided the 25 T cell receptor beta chains below, sequenced in a study of identical twins. Each CDR3 protein gets one entry after TCRdb re-called the 5' RACE reads with MiXCR. This table has roughly 690,000 distinct CDR3 sequences, roughly 6% appearing once. The sequencing sample was made of naive T cells sorted from blood. Every receptor here comes from a man aged 18 to 30 in good health.

In the case of this clonotype: A much larger clone lies one base from this, so it may be a read error. The rearrangement links TRBV6-2 or TRBV6-3 to TRBJ1-2, with a tentative D call TRBD1 (5 bases). V was shortened by 4 bases and J by 6 bases, with 9 bases between the two germline ends. Germline V gives CDR1 MNHEY, CDR2 SVGEGT. CDR3 length equals 12 residues. The chain's CDR3 is CASSWDGNGYTF. The CDR3 DNA follows: TGTGCCAGCAGTTGGGACGGCAATGGCTACACCTTC.

This sequence joins TRBV20-1 and TRBJ2-1, with D unresolved. The CDR3 length is 11 residues. CDR1 is DFQATT, CDR2 SNEGSKA, per germline (reference sequence). The V end lost 2 bases, the J end lost 12 bases, and 11 bases lay between the germline ends. The CDR3 coding sequence is TGCAGTGCTAGAAAGGGCCTTGGGCAGTTCTTC. It specifies CSARKGLGQFF.

A few counts support this clonotype. DNA of the CDR3: TGTGCCAGCAGCCCGGGGCTAGGGGTGTACGAGCAGTACGTC. Its protein product is CASSPGLGVYEQYV. The chain is built from TRBV28 and TRBJ2-7; D is possibly TRBD1 or TRBD2 (5 bases each). CDR3 size: 14 residues. Germline V lookup: CDR1 MDHEN, CDR2 SYDVKM. V shed 6 bases and J shed 4 bases, with 16 bases lying between them.

This clonotype was detected a few times. V and J are TRBV15 and TRBJ2-6; D not certain. CDR3 size: 12 residues. V lost 1 base to trimming and J lost 13 bases, with 8 bases between them. Germline CDR1 LNHNV, CDR2 YYDKDF (reference sequence). The CDR3 loop reads CATSRVVGVLTF. Here the CDR3 DNA reads TGTGCCACCAGCAGAGTAGTGGGGGTCCTGACTTTC.

This clonotype was recorded many times. This chain connects TRBV10-3 to TRBJ2-5, with D possibly TRBD2 on 6 matching bases. The V and J ends lost 2 bases and 0 bases respectively, with 13 bases between them. The CDR3 spans 16 residues. Germline assignment: CDR1 ENHRY and CDR2 SYGVKD. Here the CDR3 DNA reads TGTGCCATCAGTGAGGCGGGGCGGGACGACCAAGAGACCCAGTACTTC. This translates into CAISEAGRDDQETQYF.

Many counts were recorded for this clonotype. The V gene is TRBV6-5, the J gene TRBJ2-2, with 11 positions matching TRBD2. The germline V gene encodes CDR1 MNHEY and CDR2 SVGAGI. Trimming took 0 bases from V and 4 from J; bases not matched to a gene: 4. The CDR3 loop spans 17 amino acids. The CDR3 here is CASSYSLAGEGTGELFF. CDR3 in DNA: TGTGCCAGCAGTTACTCACTAGCGGGAGAGGGCACCGGGGAGCTGTTTTTT.

The J gene is TRBJ2-2, the V gene TRBV5-1, with 10 bases that match TRBD2. The CDR3 spans 17 residues. CDR1 and CDR2 from the germline V gene are SGHRS and YFSETQ. V shed 0 bases, J shed 7 bases, and the junction held 9 bases outside the gene matches. DNA for the CDR3: TGCGCCAGCAGCTTGGCGCGGCTAGCGGGAGCCGACGGGGAGCTGTTTTTT. This translates into CASSLARLAGADGELFF.

This clonotype was counted many times. The chain employs TRBV7-9 and TRBJ2-2; 8 bases map to TRBD1. Losses at the gene ends were 0 bases for V and 5 bases for J; bases not matched to a gene: 8. CDR1 and CDR2 (germline): SEHNR, FQNEAQ (reference sequence). There are 17 residues in the CDR3. This chain's CDR3 is CASSLAIVHRGTGELFF. The CDR3 DNA reads as TGTGCCAGCAGCTTAGCGATTGTACACAGGGGGACCGGGGAGCTGTTTTTT.

This clonotype appeared many times. V and J are TRBV5-1 and TRBJ2-3; TRBD2 matches 8 bases. V gave up 4 bases and J gave up 2 bases; unmatched junction bases: 3. Looked up from germline, CDR1 is SGHRS and CDR2 is YFSETQ. The length of the CDR3 is 14 residues. The CDR3 bases are TGCGCCAGCAGCGTAGCGGGAATCACAGATACGCAGTATTTT. It yields the protein CASSVAGITDTQYF.

This clonotype showed up just a few times. V is TRBV11-3 and J is TRBJ2-1; D is ambiguous. V lost 5 bases, J lost 2 bases, and 19 bases lay in between. This CDR3 spans 17 amino acids. Germline V gene lookup returns CDR1 SGHNT and CDR2 YENEEA. The CDR3: CASSLPRDGRPYNEQFF. For the CDR3, the DNA is TGTGCCAGCAGCCTCCCCCGAGATGGGCGGCCCTACAATGAGCAGTTCTTC.

This clonotype was seen many times. This chain connects TRBV4-2 to TRBJ2-1, with 11 bases that match TRBD2. CDR1 is LGHNA, CDR2 YNFKEQ, per germline. The CDR3 totals 16 residues. With V trimmed by 4 bases and J by 2 bases, 4 bases remained unmatched. Written as DNA, the CDR3 is TGTGCCAGCAGCCCCGAACTAGCGGGAGCCTACAATGAGCAGTTCTTC. Its translation is CASSPELAGAYNEQFF.

This clonotype was seen a few times. The chain employs TRBV14 and TRBJ2-6, with 11 bases that match TRBD2. V trimming: 4 bases; J trimming: 2 bases; junction bases outside the gene matches: 4. The CDR3 spans 17 residues. Germline V CDR1 and CDR2: SGHDN, FVKESK. The CDR3 sequence is CASSRNSGRAGANVLTF. The CDR3 DNA sequence: TGTGCCAGCAGCCGAAATAGCGGGAGGGCTGGGGCCAACGTCCTGACTTTC.

This clonotype appeared a few times. The CDR3 reads CASSLIGGTSEQYF. The CDR3 coding sequence is TGCGCCAGCAGCTTGATCGGGGGGACTTCTGAGCAGTACTTC. The chain uses TRBV5-1 and TRBJ2-7; 7 positions match TRBD2. Germline V gene lookup returns CDR1 SGHRS and CDR2 YFSETQ. J lost 7 bases, V lost 1 base, and 8 bases had no gene match. The CDR3 sequence is 14 residues long.

This clonotype was seen repeatedly, ten times or more. The chain carries TRBV5-5 and TRBJ2-3; D uncertain. The length of the CDR3 is 14 residues. Germline V gene sequence: CDR1 SGHKS, CDR2 YYEKEE (reference sequence). V was cut by 1 base and J by 2 bases, with 8 bases left in between. DNA for the CDR3: TGTGCCAGCAGCTTGACGGCACTCACAGATACGCAGTATTTT. Protein: CASSLTALTDTQYF.

The table lists this clonotype with many counts. The chain couples TRBV5-6 to TRBJ2-2; the match to TRBD2 covers 9 bases. The CDR3 loop spans 16 amino acids. The junction had 7 bases not matched to a gene; V was cut back by 0 bases and J by 7 bases. The germline V gene has CDR1 SGHDT and CDR2 YYEEEE. The CDR3 coding sequence is TGTGCCAGCAGCTTGGGAATAGCGGGAGCGGTCGGGGAGCTGTTTTTT. Translation gives CASSLGIAGAVGELFF.

Ten or more counts support this clonotype. The chain is built from TRBV28 and TRBJ2-7; D not resolved. This CDR3 is 14 amino acids long. The germline CDR1 and CDR2 sequences are MDHEN and SYDVKM. The germline V and J ends were trimmed by 7 bases and 0 bases, with 13 bases remaining between them. The CDR3 region is CASTTGTSSYEQYF. In DNA form, the CDR3 reads TGTGCCAGCACCACGGGTACCAGCTCCTACGAGCAGTACTTC.

This clonotype was observed at least ten times. V is TRBV7-2 and J is TRBJ1-5; D not resolved. Germline CDR1 reads SGHTA; CDR2 reads FQGNSA. The CDR3 sequence is 14 residues long. V was shortened by 4 bases and J by 4 bases, with 11 bases between the two germline ends. CDR3 in amino acids: CASSSDGRNQPQHF. For the CDR3, the DNA is TGTGCCAGCAGCTCCGACGGGCGAAATCAGCCCCAGCATTTT.

The chain is built from TRBV20-1 and TRBJ2-1, with 8 bases identical to TRBD2. Germline CDR1 is DFQATT and CDR2 is SNEGSKA (reference sequence). The J segment lost 4 bases and the V segment lost 6 bases, leaving 11 bases of the junction unmatched. The CDR3 covers 15 residues. The CDR3 nucleotides read TGCAGTGCCCGGGACCGGGAGGGCCCTTACAATGAGCAGTTCTTC. This sequence encodes CSARDREGPYNEQFF.

This clonotype has ten or more counts. This rearrangement joins TRBV7-3 to TRBJ2-1; 12 bases line up with TRBD2. The length of the CDR3 is 16 residues. V was pared by 0 bases and J by 8 bases, with 5 bases of the junction left unmatched. Germline V gives CDR1 SGHTA, CDR2 FQGTGA. The CDR3, as DNA: TGTGCCAGCAGCTTAACCGCTAGCGGGAGGGCATATGAGCAGTTCTTC. Its translation is CASSLTASGRAYEQFF.

This clonotype was picked up many times. V is TRBV9 and J is TRBJ2-2; D is perhaps TRBD2 (6 bases). Germline values: CDR1 SGDLS, CDR2 YYNGEE. V shed 4 bases and J shed 2 bases, with 12 bases lying between them. This CDR3 comprises 15 residues. CDR3 in amino acids: CASSRAGLNTGELFF. CDR3 nucleotides: TGTGCCAGCAGCCGGGCGGGGCTTAACACCGGGGAGCTGTTTTTT.

This clonotype was recorded at least ten times. The chain is built from TRBV7-2 and TRBJ1-3, with unresolved D. V gave up 5 bases and J gave up 0 bases, with 5 bases separating them. The CDR3 length is 13 residues. Germline V gene sequence: CDR1 SGHTA, CDR2 FQGNSA. CDR3 region: CASSENSGNTIYF. CDR3 coding DNA: TGTGCCAGCAGCGAAAACTCTGGAAACACCATATATTTT.

This clonotype was counted at least ten times. The chain links TRBV12-3 or TRBV12-4 to TRBJ1-2; 7 nucleotides align to TRBD1. With 7 bases clipped from V and 4 bases from J, the junction kept 12 bases outside the gene matches. There are 15 residues in the CDR3. This CDR3 is CASTSSVRGPYGYTF. CDR3 in DNA: TGTGCCAGCACCTCGAGTGTGAGGGGGCCCTATGGCTACACCTTC.

This clonotype turned up a few times. V usage is TRBV11-2 and J usage is TRBJ2-7; D not resolved. The CDR3 runs to 15 residues. Germline values: CDR1 SGHAT, CDR2 FQNNGV. The V end was cut by 3 bases, the J end by 2 bases, with 14 bases between. CDR3 loop: CASSLDALVTYEQYV. The DNA of the CDR3 is TGTGCCAGCAGCTTGGACGCCCTCGTAACCTACGAGCAGTACGTC.

This clonotype was recorded a few times. V and J are TRBV5-1 and TRBJ2-2; 7 nucleotides line up with TRBD2. The CDR3 length is 17 residues. With V trimmed by 0 bases and J by 2 bases, 7 bases remained unmatched. In germline, CDR1 is SGHRS, CDR2 YFSETQ. CDR3 sequence: CASSLGASGVNTGELFF. As DNA, the CDR3 is TGCGCCAGCAGCTTGGGAGCTAGCGGAGTCAACACCGGGGAGCTGTTTTTT.

The genes are TRBV2 and TRBJ2-1; 10 nucleotides agree with TRBD2. V lost 6 bases and J lost 14; bases outside the gene matches: 7. The V gene's germline CDR1 is SNHLY and CDR2 FYNNEI. There are 12 residues in the CDR3. The CDR3 loop is CASRSSGSSKFF. In DNA form, the CDR3 reads TGTGCCAGCAGGTCTAGCGGGAGCTCGAAGTTCTTC.